The present entry profiles one TCR beta chain with its context. The CDR3 extends over 13 amino acids. Per the germline V gene, CDR1 is KGHSH and CDR2 is LQKENI. V dropped 1 base and J dropped 2 bases, with 3 bases sitting between them. The sample is drawn from a study of shared clonotypes between healthy human individuals. Data came from immunoSEQ multiplex PCR; TCRdb stores just in-frame clones and leaves some out. The sample lists approximately 1,500,000 clones; roughly 97% were seen once. V and J are TRBV18 and TRBJ1-3; D unclear. Sequences were obtained from naive CD4+ T cells sorted from blood. Subset indicated: CD45RA+ positively selected. The source of this sequence is a man between 25 and 39 years old in good health. The CDR3 DNA sequence: TGTGCCAGCTCACCACTAGCTGGAAACACCATATATTTT. As protein: CASSPLAGNTIYF.